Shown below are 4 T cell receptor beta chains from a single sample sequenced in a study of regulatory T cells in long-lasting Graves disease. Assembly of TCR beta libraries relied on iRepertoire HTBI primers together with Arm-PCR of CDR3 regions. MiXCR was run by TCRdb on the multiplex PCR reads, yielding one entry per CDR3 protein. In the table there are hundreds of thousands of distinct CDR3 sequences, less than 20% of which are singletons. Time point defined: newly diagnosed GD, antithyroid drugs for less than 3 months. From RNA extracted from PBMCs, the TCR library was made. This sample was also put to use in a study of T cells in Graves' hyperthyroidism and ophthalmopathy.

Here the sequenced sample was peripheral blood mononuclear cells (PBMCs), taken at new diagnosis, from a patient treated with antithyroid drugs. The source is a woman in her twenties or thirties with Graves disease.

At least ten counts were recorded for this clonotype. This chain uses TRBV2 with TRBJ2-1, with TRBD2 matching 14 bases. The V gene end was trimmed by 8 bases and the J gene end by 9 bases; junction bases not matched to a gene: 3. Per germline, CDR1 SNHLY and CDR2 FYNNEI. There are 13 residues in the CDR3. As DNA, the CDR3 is TGTGCCAGCGGGACTAGCGGGAGAGCTGAGCAGTTCTTC. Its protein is CASGTSGRAEQFF.

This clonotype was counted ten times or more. The CDR3 DNA follows: TGTGCCAGCAATGGCCCAGGAGCAACTAATGAAAAACTGTTTTTT. Its translation: CASNGPGATNEKLFF. The chain uses TRBV2 and TRBJ1-4; D gene ambiguous. Germline values: CDR1 SNHLY, CDR2 FYNNEI. The CDR3 consists of 15 residues. V lost 7 bases and J 0 bases, leaving 12 bases between the germline ends.

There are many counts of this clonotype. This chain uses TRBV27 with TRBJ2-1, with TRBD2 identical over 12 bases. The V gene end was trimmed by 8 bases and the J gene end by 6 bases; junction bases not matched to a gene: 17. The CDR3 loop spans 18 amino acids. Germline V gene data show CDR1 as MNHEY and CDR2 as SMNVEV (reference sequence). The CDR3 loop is CASRRLAGGGRSVNEQFF. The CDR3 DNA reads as TGTGCCAGCCGCCGGCTAGCGGGAGGGGGGCGGTCTGTCAATGAGCAGTTCTTC.

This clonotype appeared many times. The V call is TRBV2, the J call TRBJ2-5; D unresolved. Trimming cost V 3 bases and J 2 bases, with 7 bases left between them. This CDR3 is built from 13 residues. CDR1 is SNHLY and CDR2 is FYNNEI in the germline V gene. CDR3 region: CASSENNQETQYF. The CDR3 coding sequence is TGTGCCAGCAGTGAGAACAATCAAGAGACCCAGTACTTC. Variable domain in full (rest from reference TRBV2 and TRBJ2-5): EPEVTQTPSHQVTQMGQEVILRCVPISNHLYFYWYRQILGQKVEFLVSFYNNEISEKSEIFDDQFSVERPDGSNFTLKIRSTKLEDSAMYFCASSENNQETQYFGPGTRLLVL.